This T cell receptor (beta chain) was identified during a study of cytomegalovirus exposure and HLA in healthy donors. Primers for the PCR totalled 60 Vbeta and 13 Jbeta. Repertoires were generated with immunoSEQ multiplex PCR, while TCRdb's copy carries only in-frame clones and drops some. The repertoire holds 90,000 to 150,000 clones, with around 67% as singletons. With V trimmed by 1 base and J by 3 bases, 5 bases remained unmatched. Looked up from germline, CDR1 is SEHNR and CDR2 is FQNEAQ (reference sequence). The CDR3 runs to 16 residues. Sequencing was carried out using PBMCs. The receptor comes from a woman aged 40 to 50 in good health and CMV-seronegative. The chain is built from TRBV7-9 and TRBJ1-3; 8 positions agree with TRBD1. The CDR3 reads CASSLEGRGLGNTIYF. The CDR3 nucleotides are TGTGCCAGCAGCTTAGAAGGCAGGGGGCTTGGAAACACCATATATTTT.